These 23 T cell receptor beta chains share one sample of origin, sequenced in a study of blood T cell repertoires in COVID-19 (dated by TCRdb to 2018 to 2021). Library prep was done by the immunoSEQ multiplex PCR assay. TCRdb limited this immuneACCESS table to in-frame rearrangements with V and J called. A share of clones is missing; checked studies link under half to unresolved V genes, and the rest is unexplained. The table for this sample lists approximately 300,000 clones; 90% of them were counted only once. Jointly, the top ten make up 3.5% to 4.5% of the sample. The sample comprised PBMCs or T cells enriched from blood (not recorded which). These receptors came from a woman younger than 30 with acute COVID-19.

The chain is built from TRBV6-5 and TRBJ2-2; 9 bases are a match to TRBD1. The J segment lost 5 bases and the V segment lost 11 bases, leaving 9 bases of the junction unmatched. The CDR3 totals 14 residues. CDR1 is MNHEY and CDR2 is SVGAGI in the germline V gene. The CDR3 coding sequence is TGTGCCGTACAGTGGACAGGGGCGACCGGGGAGCTGTTTTTT. It yields the protein CAVQWTGATGELFF.

This clone was recorded only once. The chain recombines TRBV29-1 with TRBJ2-1; TRBD2 matches 9 bases. In germline, CDR1 is SQVTM, CDR2 ANQGSEA. The CDR3 is 14 residues long. The trim removed 4 bases at V and 8 bases at J, leaving 9 bases unmatched. The CDR3 protein is CSVGAGGPSHEQFF. CDR3 bases: TGCAGCGTTGGGGCGGGAGGGCCTTCCCATGAGCAGTTCTTC.

This chain uses TRBV28 with TRBJ2-2, with 9 bases lining up with TRBD1. V shed 8 bases, J shed 9 bases, and the junction held 7 bases outside the gene matches. The CDR3 length is 13 residues. The germline V gene encodes CDR1 MDHEN and CDR2 SYDVKM. The CDR3 here is CASQTGGNRELFF. CDR3 DNA: TGTGCCAGCCAGACAGGGGGAAACCGGGAGCTGTTTTTT.

This clone has just one count. This chain joins TRBV5-8 and TRBJ1-5; the D is unclear. V was cut by 7 bases and J by 6 bases, with 11 bases left in between. The germline V gene encodes CDR1 SGHTS and CDR2 YDEGEE. The CDR3 consists of 12 residues. Written as DNA, the CDR3 is TGTGCCAGCGGAGGCCTCGGTCAGCCCCAGCATTTT. It yields the protein CASGGLGQPQHF.

In DNA form, the CDR3 reads TGCGCCAGCAGCCAAGTTCTACAGGGGAGCTCCTACAATGAGCAGTTCTTC. This sequence encodes CASSQVLQGSSYNEQFF. The chain links TRBV4-1 to TRBJ2-1; 7 nucleotides line up with TRBD1. This CDR3 is built from 17 residues. Trimming at V came to 1 base and at J to 0 bases, leaving 6 bases not matched to a gene. Per germline, CDR1 MGHRA and CDR2 YSYEKL.

This clone was counted once. The V and J genes are TRBV5-6 and TRBJ1-1; 12 bases are shared with TRBD1. The germline CDR1 and CDR2 sequences are SGHDT and YYEEEE. This CDR3 has 16 residues. V dropped 4 bases and J dropped 7; count of bases not matched to a gene: 11. CDR3 coding DNA: TGTGCCAGCAGCCTCGCCGGGACAGGGGGCATAAGTGAAGCTTTCTTT. This sequence encodes CASSLAGTGGISEAFF.

The chain links TRBV11-2 to TRBJ1-3, with D possibly TRBD1 on 5 matching bases. CDR1 is SGHAT and CDR2 is FQNNGV in the germline V gene. V shed 6 bases and J shed 1 base, with 10 bases lying between them. CDR3 length: 14 residues. The CDR3 loop reads CASRTPGSGNTIYF. The CDR3 DNA reads TGTGCCAGCAGGACCCCAGGGTCTGGAAACACCATATATTTT.

This rearrangement joins TRBV3-1 (or the pseudogene TRBV3-2) to TRBJ2-1, with D possibly matching TRBD2 (6 bases). V was cut by 4 bases and J by 7 bases, with 17 bases left in between. This CDR3 comprises 15 residues. In germline, CDR1 is LGHDT, CDR2 YNNKEL (reference sequence). The CDR3 nucleotides read TGTGCCAGCAGCCCAGTGCGGAGGGCCCTTAATGAGCAGTTCTTC. This gives the protein CASSPVRRALNEQFF.

The chain employs TRBV5-6 and TRBJ1-5, with D possibly matching TRBD1 (5 bases). Between the trimmed V and J ends, which lost 0 bases and 0 bases, there was a span of 10 bases. The CDR3 covers 16 residues. Germline values: CDR1 SGHDT, CDR2 YYEEEE. The CDR3 DNA reads as TGTGCCAGCAGCTTGGGGGGCCCTTATAGCAATCAGCCCCAGCATTTT. It encodes CASSLGGPYSNQPQHF.

The genes are TRBV6-4 and TRBJ2-7; 11 positions agree with TRBD2. V lost 5 bases to trimming and J lost 2 bases; unmatched junction nucleotides: 5. The CDR3 runs 15 residues. Germline V gene sequence: CDR1 MRHNA, CDR2 SNTAGT. The DNA for the CDR3 is TGTGCCAGCAGTCCAACTAGCGGGAGTCCCTACGAGCAGTACTTC. Its protein is CASSPTSGSPYEQYF.

This rearrangement joins TRBV7-3 to TRBJ2-3; 10 bases fit TRBD1. V lost 10 bases, J lost 4 bases, and 5 bases stayed unmatched. CDR3 size: 13 residues. CDR1 is SGHTA and CDR2 is FQGTGA in the germline V gene. The CDR3 protein is CAIRGQGPDTQYF. The CDR3 DNA follows: TGTGCCATCCGGGGACAGGGGCCAGATACGCAGTATTTT. Using reference TRBV7-3 and TRBJ2-3 for the parts outside the CDR3, the full variable domain is GAGVSQTPSNKVTEKGKYVELRCDPISGHTALYWYRQSLGQGPEFLIYFQGTGAADDSGLPNDRFFAVRPEGSVSTLKIQRTERGDSAVYLCAIRGQGPDTQYFGPGTRLTVL.

This clone has a single count. The chain has TRBV28 and TRBJ2-3, with TRBD2 matching over 14 bases. This CDR3 comprises 15 residues. Germline-derived CDR1 and CDR2 are MDHEN and SYDVKM. The ends lost 5 bases at V and 13 bases at J; junction bases unmatched: 11. Here the CDR3 DNA reads TGTGCCAGCAGTAGTATGCGACTAGCGGGAGGGCATAAGTATTTT. Encoded protein: CASSSMRLAGGHKYF.

The count of this clone is one. In nucleotides, the CDR3 is TGTGCCAGCAGTGAAGTCGGCCAGGGGGCTTCGGGTCAGCCCCAGCATTTT. This translates into CASSEVGQGASGQPQHF. The chain is built from TRBV6-1 and TRBJ1-5, with 8 bases lining up with TRBD1. CDR1 MNHNS and CDR2 SASEGT come from the germline V gene. The trim removed 1 base at V and 6 bases at J, leaving 11 bases unmatched. This CDR3 is 17 amino acids long.

The CDR3 region has the DNA TGTGCCAGCAGCTTGGGGGGACAGCTCGGGGCGCCCCAGCATTTT. As protein: CASSLGGQLGAPQHF. The genes are TRBV5-4 and TRBJ1-5; 7 bases agree with TRBD1. CDR1 and CDR2 from the germline V gene are SGHNT and YYREEE (reference sequence). The J segment lost 9 bases and the V segment lost 0 bases, leaving 9 bases of the junction unmatched. The CDR3 runs to 15 residues. Using reference TRBV5-4 and TRBJ1-5 for the parts outside the CDR3, the full variable domain is ETGVTQSPTHLIKTRGQQVTLRCSSQSGHNTVSWYQQALGQGPQFIFQYYREEENGRGNFPPRFSGLQFPNYSSELNVNALELDDSALYLCASSLGGQLGAPQHFGDGTRLSIL.

This clone was detected only once. V and J are TRBV10-2 and TRBJ2-5; D is uncertain. CDR1 WSHSY and CDR2 SAAADI come from the germline V gene. The V gene lost 3 bases and the J gene lost 1 base, with 9 bases spanning the gap. The CDR3 spans 14 residues. CDR3 bases: TGCGCCAGCAGTGAATCGGTCACCCAAGAGACCCAGTACTTC. Translated, it gives CASSESVTQETQYF.

The chain uses TRBV30 and TRBJ1-2, with TRBD1 identical over 10 bases. V dropped 4 bases and J dropped 6; count of bases not matched to a gene: 5. This CDR3 has 13 residues. Germline loops: CDR1 GTSNPN, CDR2 SVGIG (reference sequence). CDR3 residues: CAWNTDRGHGYTF. In DNA, the CDR3 is TGTGCCTGGAATACCGACAGGGGGCATGGCTACACCTTC. The full variable domain, completed using reference TRBV30 and TRBJ1-2, is SQTIHQWPATLVQPVGSPLSLECTVEGTSNPNLYWYRQAAGRGLQLLFYSVGIGQISSEVPQNLSASRPQDRQFILSSKKLLLSDSGFYLCAWNTDRGHGYTFGSGTRLTVV.

The chain couples TRBV6-2 or TRBV6-3 to TRBJ1-5; D not resolved. This CDR3 spans 15 amino acids. The V end lost 0 bases, the J end lost 3 bases, and 9 bases lay between the germline ends. Germline CDR1 and CDR2: MNHEY and SVGEGT. The CDR3 here is CASSYSGEFNQPQHF. The CDR3 DNA sequence: TGTGCCAGCAGTTACTCTGGGGAGTTCAATCAGCCCCAGCATTTT.

The chain recombines TRBV6-8 with TRBJ1-1, with 7 bases that match TRBD1. V shed 6 bases, J shed 6 bases, and the junction held 13 bases outside the gene matches. The germline V gene has CDR1 MNHGY and CDR2 SAAAGT. This CDR3 region has 15 residues. The CDR3 coding sequence is TGTGCCAGCAGACCCCTTCCGACAGGGCGGCCTGAAGCTTTCTTT. It yields the protein CASRPLPTGRPEAFF.

On this clone itself: Other DNA sequences within the sample encode an identical CDR3. V and J are TRBV28 and TRBJ1-2; 7 bases line up with TRBD1. Germline CDR1 is MDHEN and CDR2 is SYDVKM. Trimming took 1 base from V and 2 from J; bases not matched to a gene: 4. This CDR3 is built from 15 residues. The CDR3 DNA reads TGTGCCAGCAGTTTATTACAGGGGACCAACTATGGCTACACCTTC. This codes for CASSLLQGTNYGYTF.

The CDR3 is CASGGGTDTQYF. CDR3 sequence (DNA): TGTGCCAGCGGCGGGGGCACAGATACGCAGTATTTT. This chain joins TRBV28 and TRBJ2-3; perhaps TRBD2 as D (6 bases). Germline CDR1 is MDHEN and CDR2 is SYDVKM. This CDR3 is 12 amino acids long. V shed 8 bases and J shed 1 base, with 7 bases lying between them.

The chain employs TRBV27 and TRBJ1-1; maybe TRBD1 (6 bases). Germline CDR1 reads MNHEY; CDR2 reads SMNVEV (reference sequence). The CDR3 runs 13 residues. V lost 3 bases, J lost 11 bases, and 16 bases lay in between. The CDR3 bases are TGTGCCAGCAGTTTGAGTGGGAGGGGGAGGGCTTTCTTT. Translation: CASSLSGRGRAFF.

The V gene is TRBV30, the J gene TRBJ1-4, with 7 positions matching TRBD1. The germline CDR1 and CDR2 sequences are GTSNPN and SVGIG (reference sequence). Germline trimming cut 0 bases from V and 8 bases from J; bases unmatched to any gene: 15. The CDR3 totals 17 residues. The CDR3 sequence: CAWSVQRVTGAEEKLFF. The CDR3 DNA reads as TGTGCCTGGAGTGTACAACGAGTTACAGGGGCGGAAGAAAAACTGTTTTTT.

The rearrangement links TRBV6-2 or TRBV6-3 to TRBJ2-1; D remains unclear. V was pared by 4 bases and J by 4 bases, with 5 bases between. The CDR3 consists of 12 residues. In germline, CDR1 is MNHEY, CDR2 SVGEGT. CDR3 sequence (DNA): TGTGCCAGCAGTTCGCAGTACAATGAGCAGTTCTTC. Protein product: CASSSQYNEQFF.